Below, 22 T cell receptor beta chains from the same sample are listed, as sequenced in a study of T cell responses to AZD1222 COVID-19 vaccine (dated by TCRdb to the early 2020s). Library method: the immunoSEQ multiplex PCR assay. The table was pulled from immuneACCESS by TCRdb, which kept in-frame rearrangements only. Such tables lose some clones; where checked, under half of the loss comes from unresolved V genes, and the rest has no known cause. For this sample there are about 45,000 clones; roughly 83% appear just once. In total, the top ten clones hold under 20% of the sample. Per the publication, the time point label means: about 28 days (+/-7) after the second vaccine dose. The sample was peripheral blood, taken 28 days after the second AZD1222 dose. The receptors were gathered from an adult who received the AZD1222 COVID-19 vaccine.

This clone has just a few counts. This sequence joins TRBV6-6 and TRBJ2-7; D ambiguous. CDR1 and CDR2 from the germline V gene are MNHNY and SVGAGI (reference sequence). CDR3 length: 11 residues. The ends were cut back, 0 bases at V and 6 bases at J, with 3 bases in the middle. The CDR3 sequence: CASSYSGEQYF. For the CDR3, the DNA is TGTGCCAGCAGTTACTCCGGCGAGCAGTACTTC.

The chain couples TRBV7-3 to TRBJ1-5, with TRBD1 matching 11 bases. V lost 5 bases to trimming and J lost 4 bases; unmatched junction nucleotides: 4. This CDR3 spans 15 amino acids. Germline assignment: CDR1 SGHTA and CDR2 FQGTGA. The CDR3 DNA reads as TGTGCCAGCAGCGAAGGGACAGGGGGTAATCAGCCCCAGCATTTT. Amino acids: CASSEGTGGNQPQHF.

The chain has TRBV29-1 and TRBJ1-4, with D unresolved. CDR1 and CDR2 from the germline V gene are SQVTM and ANQGSEA. This CDR3 is built from 12 residues. The CDR3 DNA sequence: TGCAGTGGCGGGGCAACTAATGAAAAACTGTTTTTT. Translated: CSGGATNEKLFF.

The chain is built from TRBV5-1 and TRBJ2-5; D remains ambiguous. Looked up from germline, CDR1 is SGHRS and CDR2 is YFSETQ. CDR3 length: 13 residues. V lost 2 bases, J lost 2 bases, and 7 bases lay in between. The CDR3 protein is CASSFFVQETQYF. CDR3 coding DNA: TGCGCCAGCAGCTTTTTCGTTCAAGAGACCCAGTACTTC.

The CDR3 nucleotides are TGTGCCAGCAGCTTAGTATTACACACCGGGGAGCTGTTTTTT. Translating it yields CASSLVLHTGELFF. The rearrangement uses TRBV7-9 and TRBJ2-2; D call uncertain. This CDR3 spans 14 amino acids. Trimming stripped 1 base from V and 3 bases from J, with 6 bases between. Germline loops: CDR1 SEHNR, CDR2 FQNEAQ (reference sequence).

This clone was seen a single time. The rearrangement uses TRBV7-3 and TRBJ1-2; D is possibly TRBD1 (6 bases). CDR1 and CDR2 from the germline V gene are SGHTA and FQGTGA. Trimming left V 1 base short and J 2 bases short, with 8 bases between. CDR3 length: 14 amino acids. In DNA form, the CDR3 reads TGTGCCAGCAGCTTAAAAACAGGGAACTATGGCTACACCTTC. It encodes CASSLKTGNYGYTF.

This chain uses TRBV30 with TRBJ2-7; no clear D. The CDR3 consists of 10 residues. Trimming took off 8 bases at V and 3 bases at J, with 8 bases between the two ends. Germline values: CDR1 GTSNPN, CDR2 SVGIG (reference sequence). The DNA for the CDR3 is TGTGCCGCGAGGAGCTACGAGCAGTACTTC. It yields the protein CAARSYEQYF.

The chain is built from TRBV9 and TRBJ1-1; TRBD1 matches 9 bases. Germline values: CDR1 SGDLS, CDR2 YYNGEE. The length of the CDR3 is 14 residues. Losses at the gene ends were 0 bases for V and 7 bases for J; bases not matched to a gene: 4. CDR3 nucleotides: TGTGCCAGCAGCGTAGCTACAGGGGGCTATGAAGCTTTCTTT. This codes for CASSVATGGYEAFF. The complete variable domain, with remaining parts taken from reference TRBV9 and TRBJ1-1, reads DSGVTQTPKHLITATGQRVTLRCSPRSGDLSVYWYQQSLDQGLQFLIQYYNGEERAKGNILERFSAQQFPDLHSELNLSSLELGDSALYFCASSVATGGYEAFFGQGTRLTVV.

The CDR3 loop is CASKQGSGSYNEQFF. CDR3 nucleotide sequence: TGTGCCAGCAAGCAGGGTTCTGGCTCCTACAATGAGCAGTTCTTC. The rearrangement uses TRBV19 and TRBJ2-1, with D perhaps TRBD1 (5 bases). V lost 9 bases, J lost 0 bases, and 15 bases lay in between. The CDR3 is 15 residues long. Looked up from germline, CDR1 is LNHDA and CDR2 is SQIVND (reference sequence).

The V gene is TRBV10-3, the J gene TRBJ1-3; possible D gene TRBD1, 6 bases. Trimming removed 0 bases at V and 1 base at J, with 16 bases between. CDR1 and CDR2 (germline): ENHRY, SYGVKD. The CDR3 loop spans 18 amino acids. The CDR3 region is CAISESSYRDPSGNTIYF. CDR3 bases: TGTGCCATCAGTGAGTCTTCTTACAGGGACCCTTCTGGAAACACCATATATTTT.

The rearrangement links TRBV27 to TRBJ1-5; no clear D. There are 14 residues in the CDR3. V was cut by 6 bases and J by 2 bases, with 11 bases left in between. Germline V gives CDR1 MNHEY, CDR2 SMNVEV (reference sequence). CDR3 sequence: CASSWTDGNQPQHF. The CDR3 DNA reads as TGTGCCAGCAGCTGGACCGACGGCAATCAGCCCCAGCATTTT.

This chain connects TRBV6-5 to TRBJ1-3; D not certain. The germline V and J ends were trimmed by 8 bases and 3 bases, with 11 bases remaining between them. Per germline, CDR1 MNHEY and CDR2 SVGAGI. The CDR3 sequence is 13 residues long. The CDR3 here is CASLDDHGNTIYF. For the CDR3, the DNA is TGTGCCAGCCTAGATGATCATGGAAACACCATATATTTT.

V gene TRBV7-2 combines with J gene TRBJ1-5, with unresolved D. Trimming pared 4 bases from V and 6 bases from J, leaving 13 bases between. This CDR3 is 14 amino acids long. Germline V gene sequence: CDR1 SGHTA, CDR2 FQGNSA. The CDR3 sequence is CASSYIAGPQPQHF. The CDR3 DNA is TGTGCCAGCAGCTATATTGCCGGACCTCAGCCCCAGCATTTT.

J is TRBJ2-3 and V is TRBV29-1, with D perhaps matching TRBD2 (5 bases). The CDR3 runs to 14 residues. The ends were cut back, 5 bases at V and 3 bases at J, with 15 bases in the middle. Per the germline V gene, CDR1 is SQVTM and CDR2 is ANQGSEA. CDR3 nucleotides: TGCAGCGTTACCCGGGCAGCGGAGACAGATACGCAGTATTTT. Translated, it gives CSVTRAAETDTQYF.

The rearrangement links TRBV9 to TRBJ2-7, with 9 bases identical to TRBD1. CDR1 and CDR2 (germline): SGDLS, YYNGEE. The CDR3 runs 16 residues. With 2 bases clipped from V and 5 bases from J, the junction kept 11 bases outside the gene matches. The CDR3 region has the DNA TGTGCCAGCAGCGTTGGGACAGGGCCTTTGTATGACGAGCAGTACTTC. Its translation is CASSVGTGPLYDEQYF.

The V call is TRBV5-1, the J call TRBJ2-5; D not certain. With 4 bases removed from V and 1 base from J, the gap between germline ends came to 14 bases. Germline V gene data show CDR1 as SGHRS and CDR2 as YFSETQ. The CDR3 runs to 15 residues. CDR3 DNA sequence: TGCGCCAGCAGCCCCCCGGGTCGCACCCAAGAGACCCAGTACTTC. Translating it yields CASSPPGRTQETQYF.

A few counts support this clone. The V gene is TRBV29-1, the J gene TRBJ1-5; 10 bases line up with TRBD1. From germline, CDR1 is SQVTM and CDR2 ANQGSEA. This CDR3 has 14 amino acids. The trim removed 5 bases at V and 7 bases at J, leaving 8 bases unmatched. The CDR3 sequence is CSVRDRGAGQPQHF. The CDR3 DNA reads as TGCAGCGTTAGGGACAGGGGTGCGGGACAGCCCCAGCATTTT.

The chain has TRBV29-1 and TRBJ2-3; D unclear. Trimming removed 5 bases from V and 0 bases from J, with 9 bases in between. The CDR3 spans 13 residues. Germline lookup yields CDR1 SQVTM and CDR2 ANQGSEA. CDR3 loop: CSVTRWSTDTQYF. The CDR3 DNA follows: TGCAGCGTTACCAGGTGGAGCACAGATACGCAGTATTTT.

V and J are TRBV7-3 and TRBJ1-1; 8 bases match TRBD1. Germline V gives CDR1 SGHTA, CDR2 FQGTGA. The length of the CDR3 is 16 residues. Trimming took 3 bases from V and 6 from J; bases not matched to a gene: 12. CDR3 coding DNA: TGTGCCAGCAGCTTTTCCACTGGCAGGGGGCGGTCTGAAGCTTTCTTT. It encodes CASSFSTGRGRSEAFF.

The CDR3 reads CSATTQETQYF. The CDR3 coding sequence is TGCAGTGCTACGACCCAAGAGACCCAGTACTTC. The chain combines TRBV20-1 with TRBJ2-5, with no clear D. This CDR3 is 11 amino acids long. The germline V and J ends were trimmed by 4 bases and 1 base, with 4 bases remaining between them. The germline V gene encodes CDR1 DFQATT and CDR2 SNEGSKA (reference sequence).

The rearrangement links TRBV7-8 to TRBJ2-5; 10 nucleotides align to TRBD1. J lost 5 bases, V lost 5 bases, and 8 bases had no gene match. The V gene's germline CDR1 is SGHVS and CDR2 FQNEAQ. The CDR3 covers 15 residues. The CDR3 coding sequence is TGTGCCAGCAGCCAAGACAGGGGGCTGGGGGAGACCCAGTACTTC. This encodes CASSQDRGLGETQYF.

The V gene is TRBV5-4, the J gene TRBJ2-7; D is unresolved. In germline, CDR1 is SGHNT, CDR2 YYREEE (reference sequence). This CDR3 has 13 residues. V lost 1 base and J lost 3, with 8 bases in between. This CDR3 reads CASSLSPGYEQYF. The CDR3 nucleotides are TGTGCCAGCAGCTTGAGTCCGGGCTACGAGCAGTACTTC.